Shown below are 10 T cell receptor beta chains from a single sample sequenced in a study of blood T cell repertoires in COVID-19. Libraries were prepared by immunoSEQ multiplex PCR; TCRdb keeps only in-frame clonotypes and omits some of them. The top ten clones hold roughly 15% of a sample with tens of thousands of clones, 80% of them seen once. The source material was peripheral blood. All receptors come from a woman of 80 years or more with active or convalescent COVID-19.

J is TRBJ1-6 and V is TRBV3-1 (or the pseudogene TRBV3-2); 10 bases are a match to TRBD1. Germline V lookup: CDR1 LGHDT, CDR2 YNNKEL (reference sequence). V shed 4 bases, J shed 8 bases, and the junction held 5 bases outside the gene matches. The CDR3 runs 15 residues. This CDR3 is CASSPGTGADSPLHF. In DNA, the CDR3 is TGTGCCAGCAGCCCCGGGACAGGGGCAGATTCACCCCTCCACTTT.

The gene calls are TRBV6-6 and TRBJ1-5; TRBD1 matches 9 bases. V gave up 7 bases and J gave up 4 bases; unmatched junction bases: 2. The germline V gene encodes CDR1 MNHNY and CDR2 SVGAGI (reference sequence). The CDR3 loop spans 13 amino acids. CDR3 in DNA: TGTGCCAGCATAGGACAGGGGAATCAGCCCCAGCATTTT. It encodes CASIGQGNQPQHF.

The gene calls are TRBV5-4 and TRBJ2-3; 16 nucleotides line up with TRBD2. V was clipped by 1 base and J by 4 bases; unmatched bases: 3. Germline CDR1 and CDR2: SGHNT and YYREEE (reference sequence). This CDR3 contains 17 residues. CDR3 DNA: TGTGCCAGCAGCTTGCGTGGGACTAGCGGGGGGGCAGATACGCAGTATTTT. Amino acids: CASSLRGTSGGADTQYF.

The rearrangement links TRBV29-1 to TRBJ2-3; 7 nucleotides agree with TRBD2. The V gene's germline CDR1 is SQVTM and CDR2 ANQGSEA. The CDR3 length is 13 residues. Trimming took 6 bases from V and 2 from J; bases not matched to a gene: 5. The CDR3 sequence: CSVDGGYTDTQYF. Here the CDR3 DNA reads TGCAGCGTCGACGGGGGGTACACAGATACGCAGTATTTT.

V is TRBV7-2 and J is TRBJ1-2, with unresolved D. This CDR3 has 17 residues. Trimming pared 1 base from V and 1 base from J, leaving 16 bases between. The germline gives CDR1 SGHTA, CDR2 FQGNSA. DNA for the CDR3: TGTGCCAGCAGCTTAGACAGACCTGGAGGAGGTAACTATGGCTACACCTTC. Its translation: CASSLDRPGGGNYGYTF.

This clone was observed a single time. The chain links TRBV7-6 to TRBJ1-5, with TRBD1 matching 12 bases. V was pared by 4 bases and J by 5 bases, with 6 bases of the junction left unmatched. The V gene's germline CDR1 is SGHVS and CDR2 FNYEAQ. The CDR3 length is 16 residues. CDR3 amino acids: CASSYRDRGLDQPQHF. CDR3 DNA sequence: TGTGCCAGCAGCTACCGGGACAGGGGGCTTGATCAGCCCCAGCATTTT.

The V gene is TRBV11-2, the J gene TRBJ2-3; 7 nucleotides align to TRBD2. Germline CDR1 SGHAT, CDR2 FQNNGV. The CDR3 totals 15 residues. V was clipped by 7 bases and J by 2 bases; unmatched bases: 9. CDR3 protein: CASTPGLVNTDTQYF. As DNA, the CDR3 is TGTGCCAGCACGCCCGGACTAGTGAACACAGATACGCAGTATTTT.

The chain employs TRBV6-5 and TRBJ1-6, with D maybe TRBD1 (6 bases). The ends were cut back, 0 bases at V and 6 bases at J, with 9 bases in the middle. This CDR3 spans 15 amino acids. Germline CDR1 MNHEY, CDR2 SVGAGI. CDR3: CASSYSTGSNSPLHF. CDR3 nucleotide sequence: TGTGCCAGCAGTTACTCTACAGGGTCTAATTCACCCCTCCACTTT.

V and J are TRBV25-1 and TRBJ2-1, with 10 bases matching TRBD1. CDR3 length equals 13 residues. Germline CDR1 reads MGHDK; CDR2 reads SYGVNS. J lost 14 bases, V lost 4 bases, and 8 bases had no gene match. The CDR3 loop is CASSALTGTGEFF. The CDR3 nucleotides read TGTGCCAGCAGTGCCTTAACCGGGACAGGGGAGTTCTTC.

The V gene is TRBV9, the J gene TRBJ1-3; 12 bases are shared with TRBD1. The length of the CDR3 is 22 residues. Germline V gene data show CDR1 as SGDLS and CDR2 as YYNGEE. With 4 bases clipped from V and 0 bases from J, the junction kept 20 bases outside the gene matches. CDR3 bases: TGTGCCAGCAGCACCGGGACAGGGGGCTCCCACCTCATAAAGAGCTCTGGAAACACCATATATTTT. Its translation: CASSTGTGGSHLIKSSGNTIYF.